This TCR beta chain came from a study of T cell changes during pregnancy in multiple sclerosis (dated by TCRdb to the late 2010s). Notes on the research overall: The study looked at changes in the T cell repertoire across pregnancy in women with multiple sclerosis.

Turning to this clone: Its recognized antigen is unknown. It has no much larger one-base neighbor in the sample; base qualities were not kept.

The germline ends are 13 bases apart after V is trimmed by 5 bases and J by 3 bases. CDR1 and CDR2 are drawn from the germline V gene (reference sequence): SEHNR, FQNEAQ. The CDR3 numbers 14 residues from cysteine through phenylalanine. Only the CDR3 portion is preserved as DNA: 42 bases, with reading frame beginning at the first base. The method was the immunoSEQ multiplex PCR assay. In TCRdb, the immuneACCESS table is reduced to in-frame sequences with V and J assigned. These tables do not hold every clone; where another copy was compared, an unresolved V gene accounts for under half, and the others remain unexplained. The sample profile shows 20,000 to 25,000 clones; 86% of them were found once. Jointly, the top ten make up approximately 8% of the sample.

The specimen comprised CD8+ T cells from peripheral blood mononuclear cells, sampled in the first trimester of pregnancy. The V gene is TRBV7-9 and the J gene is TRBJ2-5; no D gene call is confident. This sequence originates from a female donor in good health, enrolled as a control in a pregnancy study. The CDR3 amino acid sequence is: CASSHQTSKETQYF. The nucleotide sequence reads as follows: TGTGCCAGCAGCCACCAAACCTCTAAAGAGACCCAGTACTTC.